Listed below are T cell receptor beta chains from one sample, sequenced in a study of blood T cell repertoires in COVID-19. Repertoires were generated with immunoSEQ multiplex PCR, while TCRdb's copy carries only in-frame clones and drops some. The sample lists 200,000 to 250,000 clones, 80% to 90% seen once, with more than 1.4% in the top ten. Sequencing was performed on peripheral blood. These receptors originate from a man younger than 30 with active or convalescent COVID-19. CDR3s include the opening cysteine and the closing phenylalanine or tryptophan. Size is omitted from some rows. Given values are once, few, many or a class for expanded clones.

v_call,clone_size,cdr3_aa
TRBV30,once,CAWSVGGLTDTQYF
TRBV7-2,NA,CASILGPSDTGELFF
TRBV6-5,NA,CASIPSGRSGELFF
TRBV5-1,NA,CASSWGPGQGLTEAFF
TRBV6-5,NA,CASSYTGNTEAFF
TRBV30,NA,CAWSFSAPDTQYF
TRBV7-9,NA,CASSPTGWGTEAFF
TRBV15,NA,CATRYGQGPNEKLFF
TRBV5-4,NA,CASSLVGQGYSPLHF
TRBV12-3/TRBV12-4,NA,CASSHSGSDEQYF
TRBV6-5,NA,CASRSNRDLGYTF
TRBV27,NA,CASTNLNSPLHF
TRBV11-3,NA,CASRGLADTQYF
TRBV28,NA,CASSLIGARGNQPQHF
TRBV6-5,NA,CASSYSTAGGGEQYF
TRBV6-2/TRBV6-3,NA,CASSTPGRAEAFF
TRBV19,NA,CASTNRGTANYGYTF
TRBV12-3/TRBV12-4,NA,CASSLAGDTQYF
TRBV2,NA,CASVRGNEKLFF
TRBV11-2,NA,CASSSSTDTQYF
TRBV27,NA,CASSRLAGYNEQFF
TRBV3-1/TRBV3-2,NA,CASTVGGRLINTEAFF
TRBV3-1/TRBV3-2,many,CASSQVGLGGRELFF
TRBV12-5,NA,CASGPTSVSYNEQFF
TRBV9,NA,CASSAGLEREQYF
TRBV7-8,NA,CASSQGSFTQAPYEQYF
TRBV23-1,NA,CASSSAGSYEQYF
TRBV6-2/TRBV6-3,NA,CASSYSFPSGRADETQYF
TRBV7-9,NA,CASSLVLGQGGNSPLHF
TRBV3-1/TRBV3-2,NA,CASSPTGVYEQYF
TRBV4-2,few,CASSQGQGDYEQYF
TRBV18,NA,CASSPGLAGSEQFF
TRBV6-4,NA,CASSGPDRGHGYTF
TRBV11-2,NA,CASSPRDFTDTQYF
TRBV6-7,few,CASSYGGDTTDGYTF
TRBV7-9,NA,CASSLALGEGKTQYF
TRBV9,NA,CASSVGRGLDSPLHF
TRBV27,NA,CASTAVRGLAGRGYEQYF
TRBV28,NA,CASTGDLNEKLFF
TRBV4-1,once,CASSQVGGGDTIYF
TRBV11-2,NA,CASSPTGSNYGYTF
TRBV27,NA,CASSFTGANSNQPQHF
TRBV18,NA,CASSPIAWGEKLFF
TRBV7-2,NA,CASSLGQGIDSPLHF
TRBV30,NA,CAWSLGHQQETQYF
TRBV5-8,NA,CASSPGAGNSPLHF
TRBV19,NA,CASSRGGELRELFF
TRBV28,NA,CASSPPERRERAYNEQFF
TRBV11-2,NA,CASSSTSGTGEQYF
TRBV14,NA,CASSPVFGNTIYF
TRBV25-1,NA,CASSEFGFGGRARNEQFF
TRBV5-1,NA,CASSLSGSSYNEQFF
TRBV5-8,NA,CASSLTEPTGSDGYTF